This T cell receptor (beta chain) was sequenced for a study of T cells after yellow fever vaccination. CDR3 length equals 15 residues. Trimming stripped 6 bases from V and 5 bases from J, with 23 bases between. Per the germline V gene, CDR1 is DFQATT and CDR2 is SNEGSKA (reference sequence). General study points: After the booster, approximately 96% of CD4 and around nine tenths of CD8 primary-response clones were re-detected.

There are many counts of this clonotype. TCRdb reprocessed the 5' RACE reads with MiXCR, giving one entry per CDR3 protein. The sample holds about 53,000 distinct CDR3 sequences; about 5% are singletons and the top ten take 31%. The V and J genes are TRBV20-1 and TRBJ2-7; D tentatively fits TRBD1 or TRBD2 (6 bases each). The TCR comes from a man aged 18 to 35 who received the YFV17D yellow fever vaccine. The sequenced sample was PBMCs, either bulk or a sorted T-cell subset (CD4+, CD8+, memory, or dextramer-sorted; not recorded which), obtained on the day of the yellow fever booster vaccination. The CDR3 here is CSAEGEDSRRDEQYF. CDR3 DNA: TGCAGTGCCGAGGGTGAGGACAGCCGGAGGGACGAGCAGTACTTC.